A selection of T cell receptor beta chains follows, all from one sample in a study of cytomegalovirus exposure and HLA in healthy donors. TCRdb keeps only in-frame clones here, not all; method: immunoSEQ multiplex PCR. The data contain some 80,000 clones, about 96% of them singletons. The sequenced sample consisted of PBMCs. The source of these receptors is a woman younger than 30 in good health and CMV-seronegative. CDR3s leave out the opening cysteine and the closing phenylalanine or tryptophan. A D gene is named only where the DNA matches it firmly.

D	V	J	CDR3
.	TRBV23-1	TRBJ2-7	ASSQSIRTLYEQY
TRBD1	TRBV2	TRBJ1-2	ASSTQGGSGGTNYGYT
.	TRBV18	TRBJ2-3	ASSPLSSTDTQY
TRBD1	TRBV7-6	TRBJ1-1	ASSTPTGSGTEAF
TRBD1	TRBV10-2	TRBJ1-5	ASSESYDRVDSNQPQH
TRBD1	TRBV4-1	TRBJ2-1	ASSPPYRGDYNEQF
TRBD2	TRBV7-2	TRBJ2-7	ASSLKASGYEQY
.	TRBV29-1	TRBJ1-4	SAPEWGHWGLF
TRBD1	TRBV6-1	TRBJ2-7	ASTGGSYEQY
TRBD2	TRBV7-9	TRBJ2-1	ASSSGLGIDNEQF
TRBD1	TRBV5-1	TRBJ2-7	ASSLSGGGQDFDEQY
TRBD2	TRBV5-5	TRBJ2-1	ASSLGLAGGSHYNEQF
.	TRBV30	TRBJ1-5	AWSVRRTADLPNQPQH
TRBD2	TRBV27	TRBJ2-3	ASSLSPTTSGARNTQY
TRBD1	TRBV28	TRBJ2-7	ASSTSKHRDRGSYEQY
TRBD2	TRBV5-6	TRBJ2-7	ASSLAYEGLAAYEQY
.	TRBV2	TRBJ1-1	ASSPRVGNTEAF
TRBD1	TRBV27	TRBJ1-1	ASSRQGLNTEAF
TRBD1	TRBV18	TRBJ1-1	ASTGQGPTQGTEAF
.	TRBV19	TRBJ2-1	ASSIQAYNEQF
TRBD2	TRBV10-1	TRBJ2-1	ASSDHGGIFNEQF
.	TRBV5-1	TRBJ1-1	ASSLGGTANTEAF
.	TRBV7-9	.	ASSLAGTFEQY
.	TRBV5-1	TRBJ1-6	ASSLTSPTGYNSPLH
.	TRBV18	TRBJ2-5	ASLPGAFGVQEAQY
.	TRBV15	TRBJ1-6	ATSSLTDNSPLH
TRBD1	TRBV12-5	TRBJ1-2	ASGPRRQGAGYGYT
TRBD1	TRBV5-6	TRBJ1-1	ASSLGQGDGSTEAF
.	TRBV6-5	TRBJ1-6	ASSYDSSNSPLH
.	TRBV30	TRBJ2-1	AWGGPKAYNEQF
TRBD2	TRBV4-1	TRBJ2-5	ASSQLLTSGSLQETQY